This T cell receptor beta chain derives from a study of T cell repertoires in cytomegalovirus infection. Study-wide results and limits: The response measured ex vivo was dominated by TCR beta clonotypes (HLA-C-restricted and CMV-specific).

On this clonotype itself: No antigen is known for it.

One entry per CDR3 protein, called by TCRdb with MiXCR from the reads. The repertoire includes approximately 280,000 distinct CDR3 sequences, under 25% of them detected once, and about 20% sits in the top ten. The length of the CDR3 is 16 residues. The germline CDR1 and CDR2 sequences are MNHEY and SVGEGT. V lost 2 bases to trimming and J lost 4 bases, with 17 bases between them. The TCR sequence derives from a human donor in good health (CMV status not recorded). Some clones in this sample may be carry-over from other donors' samples. The rearrangement links TRBV6-2 or TRBV6-3 to TRBJ1-1; a weak D match, TRBD1 (5 bases). Source: cultured PBMCs, taken from culture after CMV antigen stimulation. CDR3 sequence reads: CASSYPPGPPTTEAFF. The CDR3 DNA reads TGTGCCAGCAGTTACCCGCCGGGACCTCCGACCACTGAAGCTTTCTTT.